The sample holds a few counts of the clone carrying this TCR beta chain. The sample comes from a study of blood T cell repertoires in COVID-19. Study in general: Samples taken during acute and convalescent COVID-19 were collected in the United States, Italy and Spain. PBMCs, B-cell-depleted T cells, or T cells were the source of the cDNA or gDNA that made up the material.

The repertoire was sequenced with immunoSEQ multiplex PCR; TCRdb's copy has only in-frame clones and lacks some. The sample contains more than 80,000 clones, roughly 88% of which appear only once. This CDR3 spans 16 amino acids. Germline V CDR1 and CDR2: LNHDA, SQIVND (reference sequence). Trimming left V 6 bases short and J 1 base short, with 17 bases between. The origin of this receptor is a man aged 50 or older with active COVID-19. Material: peripheral blood. The rearrangement links TRBV19 to TRBJ2-3, with D possibly TRBD1 on 6 matching bases. In DNA, the CDR3 is TGTGCCAGTAGATCCCCCAAGGGGGTCGGCACAGATACGCAGTATTTT. As protein: CASRSPKGVGTDTQYF.